Following are 2 T cell receptor beta chains from one sample sequenced in a study of T cell responses to AZD1222 COVID-19 vaccine. The protocol was immunoSEQ multiplex PCR, while the TCRdb copy is restricted to in-frame clones and leaves out a portion. The data contain about 140,000 clones, around 90% of them singletons. The sequencing here drew on peripheral blood, taken on day 0 of AZD1222 vaccination. The source of these receptors is an adult in good health.

V usage is TRBV11-2 and J usage is TRBJ1-6; no clear D gene. The germline gives CDR1 SGHAT, CDR2 FQNNGV. Trimming stripped 4 bases from V and 6 bases from J, with 4 bases between. This CDR3 has 12 residues. Written as DNA, the CDR3 is TGTGCCAGCAGCTCTCCTAATTCACCCCTCCACTTT. Translation: CASSSPNSPLHF.

The V and J genes are TRBV9 and TRBJ1-6, with 7 bases fitting TRBD1. CDR3 length: 15 amino acids. The V gene's germline CDR1 is SGDLS and CDR2 YYNGEE. After removal of 4 bases from V and 9 bases from J, the junction contained 10 bases not matched to a gene. CDR3 residues: CASSQFQGVGSPLHF. In nucleotides, the CDR3 is TGTGCCAGCAGCCAGTTTCAGGGGGTGGGTTCACCCCTCCACTTT.